A selection of T cell receptor beta chains follows, all from one sample in a study of blood T cells in healthy people across ages. TCRdb re-derived calls from the 5' RACE reads in MiXCR, one entry per CDR3 protein. This table holds about 1.5 million distinct CDR3 sequences, approximately 43% found once. The sequencing input was blood. These receptors all stem from a woman between 18 and 29 years old in good health. CDR3s include the opening cysteine and the closing phenylalanine or tryptophan. D genes are given only for firm matches. Clone size is given for some rows only: seen once, a few or many times, or a class if the clone is expanded.

D gene	clone size	V gene	J gene	CDR3 protein	CDR3 DNA
TRBD2	once	TRBV20-1	TRBJ2-7	CSAGIAGYSYNEQYF	TGCAGTGCTGGAATAGCGGGCTACTCCTACAATGAGCAGTACTTC
TRBD1	few	TRBV20-1	TRBJ1-2	CSPSWRGQVGYGYTF	TGCAGTCCCTCCTGGAGGGGACAGGTTGGATATGGCTACACCTTC
.	.	TRBV9	TRBJ2-7	CASSVAAGSHEQYF	TGTGCCAGCAGCGTGGCAGCAGGCAGCCACGAGCAGTACTTC
TRBD2	.	TRBV29-1	TRBJ2-5	CSVSGRSSISQETQYF	TGCAGCGTTAGCGGGAGATCCTCAATATCTCAAGAGACCCAGTACTTC
TRBD2	.	TRBV4-2	TRBJ2-1	CASSQVFASGNPFMSSYNEQFF	TGTGCCAGCAGCCAAGTATTTGCTAGCGGGAATCCCTTCATGAGCTCCTACAATGAGCAGTTCTTC
.	.	TRBV3-1	TRBJ2-5	CASSQESGGGKTQYF	TGTGCCAGCAGCCAAGAGTCGGGTGGCGGAAAGACCCAGTACTTC
TRBD1	.	TRBV12-5	TRBJ1-2	CASGTGVLQEGYTF	TGTGCTAGCGGGACAGGCGTCCTTCAGGAAGGCTACACCTTC
.	.	TRBV4-3	TRBJ1-2	CASNTIGGYGYTF	TGCGCCAGCAATACTATTGGGGGCTATGGCTACACCTTC
.	.	TRBV4-3	TRBJ2-3	CASSPRTFSTDTQYF	TGCGCCAGCAGCCCTAGGACATTTAGCACAGATACGCAGTATTTT
TRBD2	.	TRBV14	TRBJ2-1	CASSQGLAGINEQFF	TGTGCCAGCAGCCAGGGACTAGCGGGAATCAATGAGCAGTTCTTC
TRBD1	few	TRBV6-5	TRBJ1-1	CASTHTGVPDTEAFF	TGTGCCAGCACTCACACAGGGGTACCGGACACTGAAGCTTTCTTT
.	.	TRBV6-1	TRBJ1-1	CASTHNILGGGRTEAFF	TGTGCCAGCACCCACAATATCCTGGGAGGGGGGCGCACTGAAGCTTTCTTT
TRBD2	few	TRBV29-1	TRBJ2-3	CSVRLAGGHTDTQYF	TGCAGCGTTCGACTAGCGGGAGGTCACACAGATACGCAGTATTTT
TRBD2	.	TRBV20-1	TRBJ2-1	CSAALARLAGGNNGQFF	TGCAGTGCCGCACTCGCAAGACTAGCGGGAGGGAACAATGGGCAGTTCTTC
TRBD1	once	TRBV28	TRBJ1-1	CACSTLTGVNTEAFF	TGTGCCTGCAGTACCTTGACAGGGGTGAACACTGAAGCTTTCTTT
TRBD1	.	TRBV25-1	TRBJ1-1	CASSEPWDRAQNTEAFF	TGTGCCAGCAGTGAACCCTGGGACAGGGCGCAGAACACTGAAGCTTTCTTT
.	.	TRBV6-5	TRBJ2-1	CASSKTKDPYNEQFF	TGTGCCAGCAGTAAGACAAAAGACCCCTACAATGAGCAGTTCTTC
.	.	TRBV4-1	TRBJ1-1	CASSQGTGIRTEAFF	TGCGCCAGCAGCCAGGGCACAGGAATCCGAACTGAAGCTTTCTTT
.	.	TRBV7-2	TRBJ2-5	CASSTGLLKETQYF	TGTGCCAGCAGCACGGGACTGCTCAAAGAGACCCAGTACTTC
.	many	TRBV4-1	TRBJ1-5	CASSQVGADQPQHF	TGCGCCAGCAGCCAAGTCGGGGCTGATCAGCCCCAGCATTTT
.	.	TRBV7-2	TRBJ1-1	CASSLAPTRGAFF	TGTGCCAGCAGCTTAGCGCCGACCAGAGGGGCTTTCTTT
TRBD1	few	TRBV28	TRBJ2-7	CASSYPLTGVGDEQYF	TGTGCCAGCAGTTACCCCCTAACAGGGGTAGGGGACGAGCAGTACTTC
.	.	TRBV20-1	TRBJ2-1	CSASPTVLSYNEQFF	TGCAGTGCTAGTCCGACTGTCCTGTCCTACAATGAGCAGTTCTTC
TRBD1	few	TRBV7-2	TRBJ1-2	CASSSQTGGGHGYTF	TGTGCCAGCAGCTCTCAGACAGGGGGGGGGCACGGCTACACCTTC
.	.	TRBV20-1	TRBJ1-5	CSAFGRGNQPQHF	TGCAGTGCTTTCGGACGGGGGAATCAGCCCCAGCATTTT
.	.	TRBV12-3/TRBV12-4	TRBJ1-5	CASSLVARPQHF	TGTGCCAGCAGTTTAGTAGCGAGGCCCCAGCATTTT
.	.	TRBV20-1	TRBJ2-3	CSCFRPKGGDTQYF	TGCAGTTGTTTCCGGCCCAAAGGTGGAGATACGCAGTATTTT
.	few	TRBV11-2	TRBJ2-3	CASSLSLTLERTDTQYF	TGTGCCAGCAGTTTAAGCCTCACGCTAGAACGTACAGATACGCAGTATTTT
TRBD2	many	TRBV12-3/TRBV12-4	TRBJ2-3	CASSFGLAVTDTQYF	TGTGCCAGCAGTTTTGGACTAGCGGTCACAGATACGCAGTATTTT
.	few	TRBV11-2	TRBJ2-7	CASSHRDEHLGEQYF	TGTGCCAGCAGCCACCGAGACGAGCACCTTGGGGAGCAGTACTTC
.	.	TRBV25-1	TRBJ1-2	CASSDTGLYGYTF	TGTGCCAGCAGTGATACAGGCCTCTATGGCTACACCTTC
TRBD1	.	TRBV20-1	TRBJ2-7	CSTGVIRGLMLEQYF	TGCAGTACAGGGGTGATCAGAGGGTTAATGCTCGAGCAGTACTTC
TRBD2	.	TRBV20-1	TRBJ2-1	CSARDWSGGRSYNEQFF	TGCAGTGCTAGAGATTGGTCGGGAGGTCGCTCCTACAATGAGCAGTTCTTC
.	.	TRBV3-1	TRBJ1-4	CASSQVKKEKLFF	TGTGCCAGCAGCCAAGTGAAAAAGGAAAAACTGTTTTTT
.	.	TRBV9	TRBJ2-7	CASSVVGANNEQYF	TGTGCCAGCAGCGTAGTAGGGGCAAACAATGAGCAGTACTTC
.	few	TRBV20-1	TRBJ2-4	CSARDLTKNIQYF	TGCAGTGCTAGAGATCTGACCAAAAACATTCAGTACTTC
.	.	TRBV29-1	TRBJ2-1	CSVELGQGSYNEQFF	TGCAGCGTTGAACTCGGGCAGGGCTCCTACAATGAGCAGTTCTTC
.	few	TRBV6-2/TRBV6-3	TRBJ2-7	CASSYVQGSPYEQYF	TGTGCCAGCAGTTACGTACAGGGCAGTCCCTACGAGCAGTACTTC
.	few	TRBV5-5	TRBJ2-3	CASSLVIWGPSTDTQYF	TGTGCCAGCAGCTTGGTAATCTGGGGGCCAAGCACAGATACGCAGTATTTT
.	many	TRBV28	TRBJ1-1	CASSLSITEAFF	TGTGCCAGCAGTTTATCCATCACTGAAGCTTTCTTT
TRBD2	.	TRBV15	TRBJ2-1	CATSRDTSQSGSSYNEQFF	TGTGCCACCAGCAGAGATACTAGCCAGAGCGGGAGCTCCTACAATGAGCAGTTCTTC
.	.	TRBV7-9	TRBJ2-1	CASSNIRDVNSNEQFF	TGTGCCAGCAGCAACATCCGGGACGTTAACTCGAATGAGCAGTTCTTC
.	.	TRBV5-1	TRBJ2-5	CASSLADTGETQYF	TGCGCCAGCAGCTTGGCGGATACAGGGGAGACCCAGTACTTC
TRBD2	few	TRBV6-5	TRBJ2-1	CASSYRASGSNEQFF	TGTGCCAGCAGTTACCGGGCTAGCGGGAGCAATGAGCAGTTCTTC
TRBD1	few	TRBV20-1	TRBJ1-2	CSARPRDRVSSNYGYTF	TGCAGTGCTAGGCCTCGGGACAGGGTGTCTTCGAACTATGGCTACACCTTC
.	.	TRBV28	TRBJ2-5	CAHKPGRLRETQYF	TGTGCCCACAAACCGGGGAGGTTAAGGGAGACCCAGTACTTC
.	.	TRBV4-3	TRBJ2-1	CASSQMDSYNEQFF	TGCGCCAGCAGCCAGATGGACAGTTACAATGAGCAGTTCTTC
.	few	TRBV2	TRBJ2-1	CASTPGAYEQFF	TGTGCCAGCACCCCGGGGGCGTATGAGCAGTTCTTC
.	few	TRBV20-1	TRBJ1-6	CSAPPGSGSPLHF	TGCAGTGCCCCCCCGGGATCAGGATCACCCCTCCACTTT
.	.	TRBV4-1	TRBJ1-2	CASSHPTGSNYGYTF	TGCGCCAGCAGCCACCCGACAGGTTCTAACTATGGCTACACCTTC
.	few	TRBV29-1	TRBJ1-1	CSVKVTEAFF	TGCAGCGTCAAAGTCACTGAAGCTTTCTTT
.	.	TRBV6-6	TRBJ1-1	CASSYGAGAGRGTEAFF	TGTGCCAGCAGTTACGGGGCAGGGGCTGGAAGAGGCACTGAAGCTTTCTTT